The 2 T cell receptor beta chains reported below all come from one sample, sequenced in a study of tumor-infiltrating lymphocytes in primary liver carcinoma. The template, roughly 510 ng total RNA, yielded TCR beta cDNA made with a constant-region primer. Three rounds of nested multiplex PCR with slightly modified ARM-PCR produced TCR beta libraries. Each of the first two PCR rounds ran approximately 9 cycles with TRBV1-TRBV30 forward and C-beta reverse primers. TCRdb redid the calling of the multiplex PCR reads with MiXCR, one entry per CDR3 protein. The data contain 300,000 to 350,000 distinct CDR3 sequences, 65% of them singletons. The source of the blood RNA was unsorted whole blood, and germline DNA was extracted as well. The specimen sequenced was peripheral blood. These receptors were taken from a middle-aged man with primary liver carcinoma and hepatitis B virus infection.

This clonotype was counted a few times. This may arise from a read error, as a much more abundant clone is one base away. This rearrangement joins TRBV4-1 to TRBJ2-3; D call uncertain. The CDR3 totals 14 residues. From germline, CDR1 is MGHRA and CDR2 YSYEKL. Deletions cut 6 bases from V and 4 bases from J, with 14 bases between. CDR3 nucleotides: TGCGCCAGCAGTTCGATAGGCAGCGCAGATACGCAGTATTTT. This codes for CASSSIGSADTQYF.

Notes on this clonotype: A much larger clone is a single base away; this may be a read error. This rearrangement joins TRBV5-4 to TRBJ2-5, with D possibly being TRBD1 (6 bases). The V gene lost 5 bases and the J gene lost 4 bases, with 15 bases spanning the gap. From germline, CDR1 is SGHNT and CDR2 YYREEE (reference sequence). There are 14 residues in the CDR3. The CDR3 protein is CASSSDRVPETQYF. In DNA form, the CDR3 reads TGTGCCAGCAGTTCGGACAGAGTCCCAGAGACCCAGTACTTC.